These T cell receptor beta chains were read from a single sample in a study of blood T cell repertoires in COVID-19. The table came from immunoSEQ multiplex PCR; TCRdb's copy has only in-frame clones and leaves some out. The top ten hold under 2% of the sample, which has around 240,000 clones, almost 85% seen once. What was sequenced was peripheral blood. These receptors were taken from a woman of 80 years or more with acute or convalescent COVID-19. CDR3s include the opening cysteine and the closing phenylalanine or tryptophan. D genes are given only for firm matches. Only part of the rows carry a size: once, few, many, or a class if the clone is expanded.

V gene,clone size,CDR3 length,D gene,J gene,CDR3 protein,CDR3 DNA
TRBV11-3,NA,14,TRBD2,TRBJ2-1,CASSFSSGSGEQFF,TGTGCCAGCAGCTTTTCTAGCGGGAGCGGTGAGCAGTTCTTC
TRBV18,NA,15,TRBD1,TRBJ1-1,CASSPPTGGYTEAFF,TGTGCCAGCTCACCACCGACAGGGGGCTACACTGAAGCTTTCTTT
TRBV5-4,NA,16,TRBD2,TRBJ2-3,CASSLKAGGLTDTQYF,TGTGCCAGCAGCTTGAAAGCGGGAGGTCTAACAGATACGCAGTATTTT
TRBV28,NA,15,TRBD1,TRBJ2-1,CASSQPGQGRNEQFF,TGTGCCAGCAGTCAGCCGGGACAGGGTCGCAATGAGCAGTTCTTC
TRBV21-1,NA,15,NA,TRBJ2-3,CASSKAGAGGDTQYF,TGTGCCAGCAGCAAAGCTGGAGCGGGGGGAGATACGCAGTATTTT
TRBV11-2,NA,15,NA,TRBJ2-3,CASSLGPVRSDTQYF,TGTGCCAGCAGCTTAGGCCCCGTGCGGTCAGATACGCAGTATTTT
TRBV5-1,NA,15,NA,TRBJ2-2,CASSLEEGHSGELFF,TGCGCCAGCAGCTTGGAGGAAGGACATTCCGGGGAGCTGTTTTTT
TRBV7-8,few,14,NA,TRBJ1-2,CASTPTGPNYGYTF,TGTGCCAGCACCCCAACAGGGCCTAACTATGGCTACACCTTC
TRBV19,once,17,NA,TRBJ2-5,CASSIDLWTAPEETQYF,TGTGCCAGTAGTATAGATCTATGGACAGCCCCGGAGGAGACCCAGTACTTC
TRBV6-5,once,12,NA,TRBJ1-2,CASSNTNYGYTF,TGTGCCAGCAGTAATACTAACTATGGCTACACCTTC
TRBV12-5,NA,13,TRBD1,TRBJ2-7,CASGLGQGGEQYF,TGTGCTAGTGGTTTGGGACAGGGGGGCGAGCAGTACTTC
TRBV9,NA,15,TRBD2,TRBJ2-1,CASSDGNSGYNEQFF,TGTGCCAGCAGCGACGGCAATAGCGGGTATAATGAGCAGTTCTTC
TRBV4-1,NA,16,NA,TRBJ2-1,CASSQRAGLNYNEQFF,TGCGCCAGCAGCCAAAGGGCTGGACTGAACTACAATGAGCAGTTCTTC
TRBV7-2,NA,14,TRBD1,TRBJ2-7,CASSGMGQGREQYF,TGTGCCAGCTCCGGGATGGGACAGGGACGCGAGCAGTACTTC
TRBV6-5,NA,12,NA,TRBJ2-1,CASSYGGIEQFF,TGTGCCAGCAGCTATGGGGGGATCGAGCAGTTCTTC
TRBV6-5,once,15,NA,TRBJ1-2,CASSRGQLKNYGYTF,TGTGCCAGCAGTCGAGGACAGCTGAAAAACTATGGCTACACCTTC
TRBV6-6,NA,15,TRBD1,TRBJ1-2,CASSAQTGADYGYTF,TGTGCCAGCAGTGCCCAGACAGGGGCGGACTATGGCTACACCTTC